The 31 T cell receptor beta chains reported below all come from one sample, sequenced in a study of T-cell reconstitution after alpha-beta-depleted transplantation in children. Preparation of the TCRbeta library was carried out with unique molecular identifiers. TCRdb re-analysed the PCR reads in MiXCR, keeping a single row per CDR3 protein. The table records about 360,000 distinct CDR3 sequences, about an eighth of them present only once. The sequences come from PBMCs, collected from the stem cell graft. All receptors come from a human donor who donated a stem cell graft to a child with Fanconi anemia.

This clonotype appeared a few times. V is TRBV10-3 and J is TRBJ2-3; TRBD2 is a possible D gene (6 bases). The CDR3 covers 13 residues. The germline CDR1 and CDR2 sequences are ENHRY and SYGVKD. V lost 7 bases and J lost 3, with 11 bases in between. The CDR3 protein is CAITTGLTDTQYF. CDR3 DNA sequence: TGTGCCATCACTACGGGACTTACAGATACGCAGTATTTT.

This clonotype was recorded many times. The chain couples TRBV5-1 to TRBJ2-1, with D possibly being TRBD1 (6 bases). Trimming shortened V by 3 bases and J by 2 bases, and 12 bases separated the two germline ends. The CDR3 has 15 amino acids. Germline assignment: CDR1 SGHRS and CDR2 YFSETQ. The CDR3 DNA reads as TGCGCCAGCAGCTATACAGGGTTAACCTACAATGAGCAGTTCTTC. This encodes CASSYTGLTYNEQFF.

There are many counts of this clonotype. V is TRBV5-1 and J is TRBJ1-1, with no clear D. Between the trimmed V and J ends, which lost 1 base and 0 bases, there was a span of 7 bases. The CDR3 is 14 amino acids. Germline-derived CDR1 and CDR2 are SGHRS and YFSETQ. The CDR3 nucleotides are TGCGCCAGCAGCTTGACGGGAATGAACACTGAAGCTTTCTTT. It yields the protein CASSLTGMNTEAFF.

In the case of this clonotype: A much larger clone is a single base away; this may be a read error. V is TRBV27 and J is TRBJ2-3; 8 nucleotides match TRBD2. V was clipped by 5 bases and J by 0 bases; unmatched bases: 7. The CDR3 totals 16 residues. CDR1 and CDR2 (germline): MNHEY, SMNVEV (reference sequence). This CDR3 is CASSPTSGPSTDTQYF. CDR3 DNA sequence: TGTGCCAGCAGTCCAACTAGCGGTCCTAGCACAGATACGCAGTATTTT.

Only a few counts were recorded for this clonotype. This chain connects TRBV7-9 to TRBJ1-2; D unresolved. Trimming took off 4 bases at V and 0 bases at J, with 12 bases between the two ends. CDR3 length: 15 amino acids. The germline V gene encodes CDR1 SEHNR and CDR2 FQNEAQ (reference sequence). CDR3 amino acids: CASSSGGDANYGYTF. The CDR3 bases are TGTGCCAGCAGCTCAGGTGGAGACGCTAACTATGGCTACACCTTC.

The chain combines TRBV29-1 with TRBJ2-5; D is unresolved. Germline loops: CDR1 SQVTM, CDR2 ANQGSEA. This CDR3 has 12 amino acids. V was trimmed by 4 bases and J by 5 bases, leaving 11 bases between them. CDR3 sequence reads: CSVVTPRETQYF. The DNA of the CDR3 is TGCAGCGTTGTAACCCCTCGGGAGACCCAGTACTTC.

The chain recombines TRBV27 with TRBJ1-5; D is uncertain. The length of the CDR3 is 12 residues. Germline values: CDR1 MNHEY, CDR2 SMNVEV (reference sequence). V gave up 6 bases and J gave up 4 bases, with 7 bases separating them. CDR3 nucleotide sequence: TGTGCCAGCAGAAAGTATAATCAGCCCCAGCATTTT. The encoded protein is CASRKYNQPQHF.

This rearrangement joins TRBV6-5 to TRBJ2-1; 10 bases match TRBD1. Germline loops: CDR1 MNHEY, CDR2 SVGAGI. Losses at the gene ends were 4 bases for V and 14 bases for J; bases not matched to a gene: 8. The CDR3 has 13 residues. CDR3 coding DNA: TGTGCCAGCAGTTCCGGACAGGGGGTTAATGAGTTCTTC. Translating gives CASSSGQGVNEFF.

This clonotype showed up many times. The chain combines TRBV15 with TRBJ2-3, with D possibly being TRBD2 (6 bases). V lost 5 bases and J lost 0, with 15 bases in between. This CDR3 region has 16 residues. Per germline, CDR1 LNHNV and CDR2 YYDKDF (reference sequence). The CDR3 here is CATSGGLSPSTDTQYF. The CDR3 nucleotides read TGTGCCACCAGCGGGGGACTGTCGCCGAGCACAGATACGCAGTATTTT.

The J gene is TRBJ1-2, the V gene TRBV11-2, with TRBD1 identical over 8 bases. The CDR3 spans 12 residues. The junction had 4 bases not matched to a gene; V was cut back by 5 bases and J by 8 bases. Germline CDR1 and CDR2: SGHAT and FQNNGV. CDR3 DNA sequence: TGTGCCAGCAGCCCGGGACAGGCCGGCTACACCTTC. This codes for CASSPGQAGYTF.

This clonotype has just a few counts. The chain uses TRBV4-3 and TRBJ1-6; tentatively, D is TRBD1 (5 bases). CDR1 LGHNA and CDR2 YSLEER come from the germline V gene. CDR3 length equals 16 residues. The V end lost 2 bases, the J end lost 8 bases, and 16 bases lay between the germline ends. The DNA of the CDR3 is TGCGCCAGCAGCCAAAACTCAGGGAATAATCATTCACCCCTCCACTTT. It translates to CASSQNSGNNHSPLHF.

The V call is TRBV4-3, the J call TRBJ1-3; the D is unclear. There are 15 residues in the CDR3. CDR1 and CDR2 (germline): LGHNA, YSLEER. V dropped 4 bases and J dropped 2 bases, with 12 bases sitting between them. The CDR3 sequence is CASSPVGSAGNTIYF. DNA of the CDR3: TGCGCCAGCAGCCCAGTTGGAAGTGCTGGAAACACCATATATTTT.

V usage is TRBV2 and J usage is TRBJ1-4; a weak D match, TRBD1 (5 bases). The germline CDR1 and CDR2 sequences are SNHLY and FYNNEI. This CDR3 has 12 residues. V shed 6 bases and J shed 7 bases, with 9 bases lying between them. The CDR3 nucleotides read TGTGCCAGCAGCAGGGAGTTTGAAAAACTGTTTTTT. This codes for CASSREFEKLFF.

This clonotype came up a few times. J is TRBJ2-1 and V is TRBV7-2, with 7 bases fitting TRBD1. Germline trimming cut 5 bases from V and 3 bases from J; bases unmatched to any gene: 7. CDR3 length equals 15 residues. CDR1 is SGHTA and CDR2 is FQGNSA in the germline V gene. The CDR3 sequence is CASSVTRQGYNEQFF. The CDR3 bases are TGTGCCAGCAGCGTAACCAGACAGGGCTACAATGAGCAGTTCTTC.

This clonotype appeared a few times. V gene TRBV25-1 combines with J gene TRBJ1-1; no clear D gene. V lost 3 bases to trimming and J lost 3 bases, with 8 bases between them. This CDR3 region has 13 residues. Per the germline V gene, CDR1 is MGHDK and CDR2 is SYGVNS. The CDR3 loop reads CASSDWWDTEAFF. The CDR3 DNA is TGTGCCAGCAGTGATTGGTGGGACACTGAAGCTTTCTTT.

This chain connects TRBV7-8 to TRBJ2-2, with unresolved D. CDR3 length equals 15 residues. The germline CDR1 and CDR2 sequences are SGHVS and FQNEAQ. V lost 1 base to trimming and J lost 4 bases, with 10 bases between them. This CDR3 is CASSLGRVSTGELFF. CDR3 nucleotide sequence: TGTGCCAGCAGCTTAGGCAGAGTTAGCACCGGGGAGCTGTTTTTT. Supplemented by reference TRBV7-8 and TRBJ2-2, the full variable domain reads GAGVSQSPRYKVAKRGQDVALRCDPISGHVSLFWYQQALGQGPEFLTYFQNEAQLDKSGLPSDRFFAERPEGSVSTLKIQRTQQEDSAVYLCASSLGRVSTGELFFGEGSRLTVL.

This clonotype was counted ten times or more. V is TRBV5-1 and J is TRBJ2-1, with D possibly TRBD1 on 6 matching bases. CDR1 and CDR2 from the germline V gene are SGHRS and YFSETQ. The CDR3 sequence is 14 residues long. V lost 0 bases to trimming and J lost 5 bases, with 9 bases between them. In DNA, the CDR3 is TGCGCCAGCAGCTTGGGGGGGCTACACAATGAGCAGTTCTTC. Translated: CASSLGGLHNEQFF.

In this sample, this clonotype turned up a few times. The chain combines TRBV7-9 with TRBJ2-5; TRBD2 matches at 8 bases. Per the germline V gene, CDR1 is SEHNR and CDR2 is FQNEAQ (reference sequence). The CDR3 is 15 amino acids. V dropped 1 base and J dropped 5; count of bases not matched to a gene: 6. The chain's CDR3 is CASSLVAGGLETQYF. The CDR3 nucleotides read TGTGCCAGCAGCTTAGTGGCGGGGGGCCTGGAGACCCAGTACTTC.

This clonotype was recorded a few times. This chain links TRBV12-3 or TRBV12-4 with TRBJ2-1; D is perhaps TRBD2 (7 bases). Trimming left V 2 bases short and J 5 bases short, with 10 bases between. CDR3 length: 14 residues. CDR3 coding DNA: TGTGCCAGCAGTTTAATCGGGGGGCACAATGAGCAGTTCTTC. Translated, it gives CASSLIGGHNEQFF.

This clonotype was counted many times. The gene calls are TRBV6-5 and TRBJ2-5, with 7 bases aligning to TRBD2. CDR1 is MNHEY, CDR2 SVGAGI, per germline. Trimming cost V 4 bases and J 4 bases; bases outside gene matches: 9. The CDR3 consists of 15 residues. The CDR3 loop reads CASSSTSDHLETQYF. The CDR3 DNA is TGTGCCAGCAGTTCAACTAGCGACCACCTAGAGACCCAGTACTTC.

This clonotype was detected a few times. The V gene is TRBV20-1, the J gene TRBJ1-6; D remains unclear. Germline lookup yields CDR1 DFQATT and CDR2 SNEGSKA (reference sequence). The V end was cut by 6 bases, the J end by 9 bases, with 9 bases between. The CDR3 spans 11 residues. CDR3 sequence: CSAYGSSPLHF. In nucleotides, the CDR3 is TGCAGTGCATATGGGAGTTCACCCCTCCACTTT.

The chain is built from TRBV10-3 and TRBJ1-4; D possibly corresponds to TRBD1 (6 bases). The CDR3 contains 16 residues. Germline CDR1 reads ENHRY; CDR2 reads SYGVKD. Trimming left V 10 bases short and J 6 bases short, with 24 bases between. The CDR3 coding sequence is TGTGCCAGCGGCATAGCCCCGACAGGCGAGGATGAAAAACTGTTTTTT. Protein: CASGIAPTGEDEKLFF.

This clonotype turned up a few times. The chain links TRBV29-1 to TRBJ2-7; D ambiguous. The CDR3 contains 11 residues. V was clipped by 4 bases and J by 3 bases, with 7 bases between them. Germline V gene lookup returns CDR1 SQVTM and CDR2 ANQGSEA. CDR3 residues: CSVVVGYEQYF. The CDR3 DNA reads TGCAGCGTTGTAGTCGGCTACGAGCAGTACTTC.

This clonotype was detected a few times. This rearrangement joins TRBV6-2 or TRBV6-3 to TRBJ2-7, with D perhaps being TRBD1 or TRBD2 (5 bases each). Germline CDR1 reads MNHEY; CDR2 reads SVGEGT. The CDR3 length is 15 residues. The V gene lost 5 bases and the J gene lost 2 bases, with 16 bases spanning the gap. The CDR3 protein is CASSRDGDGAYEQYF. Here the CDR3 DNA reads TGTGCCAGCAGTAGGGACGGTGATGGGGCCTACGAGCAGTACTTC.

J is TRBJ1-1 and V is TRBV11-2, with D hard to call. This CDR3 contains 13 residues. Germline CDR1 and CDR2: SGHAT and FQNNGV. V was clipped by 0 bases and J by 5 bases, with 7 bases between them. The CDR3 is CASSLDLETEAFF. The CDR3 bases are TGTGCCAGCAGCTTAGATCTCGAGACTGAAGCTTTCTTT.

A few counts support this clonotype. This rearrangement joins TRBV7-9 to TRBJ1-5; D is undetermined. Deletions cut 1 base from V and 5 bases from J, with 6 bases between. Germline V gene lookup returns CDR1 SEHNR and CDR2 FQNEAQ (reference sequence). This CDR3 is 13 amino acids long. CDR3 amino acids: CASSLEEYQPQHF. CDR3 coding DNA: TGTGCCAGCAGCTTAGAAGAATATCAGCCCCAGCATTTT.

This clonotype was found many times. This chain links TRBV28 with TRBJ2-4; 11 positions match TRBD1. V was pared by 4 bases and J by 6 bases, with 8 bases of the junction left unmatched. The length of the CDR3 is 16 residues. Germline values: CDR1 MDHEN, CDR2 SYDVKM. For the CDR3, the DNA is TGTGCCAGCAGTTCCCGAGGACAGGGGGCGCGAAACATTCAGTACTTC. Amino acids: CASSSRGQGARNIQYF.

Only a few counts were recorded for this clonotype. The chain couples TRBV11-2 to TRBJ2-2; tentative D call: TRBD1 (6 bases). The ends were cut back, 6 bases at V and 4 bases at J, with 12 bases in the middle. Germline V gene lookup returns CDR1 SGHAT and CDR2 FQNNGV. The CDR3 consists of 14 residues. CDR3 amino acids: CASRLGARTGELFF. For the CDR3, the DNA is TGTGCCAGCAGGCTGGGGGCGCGCACCGGGGAGCTGTTTTTT.

The table lists this clonotype with many counts. The CDR3 loop reads CASSTNPTDTQYF. The CDR3 DNA sequence: TGCGCCAGCAGCACCAACCCCACAGATACGCAGTATTTT. The V call is TRBV5-1, the J call TRBJ2-3; no clear D. The germline gives CDR1 SGHRS, CDR2 YFSETQ. Trimming removed 4 bases from V and 2 bases from J, with 8 bases in between. The CDR3 consists of 13 residues.

This clonotype was observed at least ten times. CDR3 bases: TGTGCCATCAGCTGGACAGGGGGGATGAACACTGAAGCTTTCTTT. Translation gives CAISWTGGMNTEAFF. The V gene is TRBV10-3, the J gene TRBJ1-1, with 10 bases fitting TRBD1. Germline values: CDR1 ENHRY, CDR2 SYGVKD. The CDR3 contains 15 residues. Losses at the gene ends were 6 bases for V and 0 bases for J; bases not matched to a gene: 4.

This clonotype appeared many times. The V and J genes are TRBV5-1 and TRBJ1-1; 7 bases agree with TRBD1. The junction had 5 bases not matched to a gene; V was cut back by 5 bases and J by 4 bases. CDR1 SGHRS and CDR2 YFSETQ come from the germline V gene. The CDR3 runs to 13 residues. The CDR3 reads CASRGGGGTEAFF. The CDR3 DNA reads TGCGCCAGCAGAGGAGGGGGCGGCACTGAAGCTTTCTTT.